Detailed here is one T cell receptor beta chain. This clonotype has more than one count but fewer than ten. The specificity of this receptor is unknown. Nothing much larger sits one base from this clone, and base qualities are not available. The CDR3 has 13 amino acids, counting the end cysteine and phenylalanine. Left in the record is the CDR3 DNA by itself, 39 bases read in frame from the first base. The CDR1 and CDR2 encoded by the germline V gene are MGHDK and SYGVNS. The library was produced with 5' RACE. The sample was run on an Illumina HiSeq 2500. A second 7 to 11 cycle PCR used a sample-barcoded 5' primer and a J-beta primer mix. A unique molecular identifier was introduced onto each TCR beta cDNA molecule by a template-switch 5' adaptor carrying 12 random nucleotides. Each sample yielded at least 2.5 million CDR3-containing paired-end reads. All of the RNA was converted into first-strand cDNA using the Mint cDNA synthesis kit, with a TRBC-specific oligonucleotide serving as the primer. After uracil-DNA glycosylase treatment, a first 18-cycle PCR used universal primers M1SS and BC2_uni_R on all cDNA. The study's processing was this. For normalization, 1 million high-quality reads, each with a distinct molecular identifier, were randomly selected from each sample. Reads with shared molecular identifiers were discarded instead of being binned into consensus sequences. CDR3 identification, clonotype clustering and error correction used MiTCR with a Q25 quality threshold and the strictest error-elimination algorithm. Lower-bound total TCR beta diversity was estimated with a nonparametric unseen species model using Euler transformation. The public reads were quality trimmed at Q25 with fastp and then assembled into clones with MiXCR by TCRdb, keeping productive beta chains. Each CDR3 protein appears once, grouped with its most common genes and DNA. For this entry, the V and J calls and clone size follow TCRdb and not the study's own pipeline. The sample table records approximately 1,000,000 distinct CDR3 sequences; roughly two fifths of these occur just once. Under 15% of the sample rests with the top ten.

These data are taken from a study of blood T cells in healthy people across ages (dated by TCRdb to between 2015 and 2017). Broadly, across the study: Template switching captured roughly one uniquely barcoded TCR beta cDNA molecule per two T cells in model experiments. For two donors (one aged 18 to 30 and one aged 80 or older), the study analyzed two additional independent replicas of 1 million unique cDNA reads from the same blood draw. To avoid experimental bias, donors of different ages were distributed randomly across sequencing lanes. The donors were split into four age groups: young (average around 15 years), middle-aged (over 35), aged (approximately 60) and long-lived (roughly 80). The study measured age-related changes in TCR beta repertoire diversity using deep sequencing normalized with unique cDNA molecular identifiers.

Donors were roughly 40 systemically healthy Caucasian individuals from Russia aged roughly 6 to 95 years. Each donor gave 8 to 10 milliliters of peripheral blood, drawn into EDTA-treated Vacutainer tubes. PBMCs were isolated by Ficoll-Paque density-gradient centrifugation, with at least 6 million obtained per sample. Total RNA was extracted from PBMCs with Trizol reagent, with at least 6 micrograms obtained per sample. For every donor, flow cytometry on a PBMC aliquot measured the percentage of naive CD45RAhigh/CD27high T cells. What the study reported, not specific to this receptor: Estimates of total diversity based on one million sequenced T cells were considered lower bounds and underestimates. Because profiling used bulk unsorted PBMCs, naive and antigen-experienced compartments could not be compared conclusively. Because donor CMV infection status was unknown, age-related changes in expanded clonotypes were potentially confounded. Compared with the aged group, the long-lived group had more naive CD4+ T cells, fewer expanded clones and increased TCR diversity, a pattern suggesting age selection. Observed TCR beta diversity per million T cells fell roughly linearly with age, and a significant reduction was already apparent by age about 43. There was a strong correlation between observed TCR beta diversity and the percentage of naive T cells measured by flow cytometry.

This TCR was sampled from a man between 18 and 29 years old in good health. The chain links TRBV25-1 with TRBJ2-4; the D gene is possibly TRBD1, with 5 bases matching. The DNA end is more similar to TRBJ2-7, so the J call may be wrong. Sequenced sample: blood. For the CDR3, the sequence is CASSEYVGDEQYF. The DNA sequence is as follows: TGTGCCAGCAGTGAGTATGTAGGGGACGAGCAGTACTTC.